This T cell receptor (beta chain) was sequenced in a study of response to subunit inactivated influenza vaccine. As regards this clonotype: The target antigen is unknown.

Findings and caveats of the study: Only a handful of new T cells, the authors suggested, are recruited with each seasonal influenza vaccination.

The CDR3 extends over 13 amino acids. CDR1 GTSNPN and CDR2 SVGIG come from the germline V gene (reference sequence). V dropped 0 bases and J dropped 7; count of bases not matched to a gene: 3. One entry per CDR3 protein, called by TCRdb with MiXCR from the RT-PCR reads. In the table there are hundreds of thousands of distinct CDR3 sequences, around a fifth of which are singletons. This receptor was obtained from a man between 50 and 69 years old who received an inactivated influenza vaccine. This chain uses TRBV30 with TRBJ1-2, with 9 positions matching TRBD1. The sample consisted of PBMCs from blood, taken less than 22 months after vaccination. The CDR3 sequence: CAWSVGQGGGYTF. The CDR3 DNA reads as TGTGCCTGGAGTGTGGGACAGGGAGGTGGCTACACCTTC.